Below, 17 T cell receptor beta chains from the same sample are listed, as sequenced in a study of blood T cell repertoires in COVID-19. Sequencing used immunoSEQ multiplex PCR; TCRdb keeps in-frame clones, though not all of them. Altogether 70,000 to 90,000 clones are present, 80% to 90% being singletons, with the ten largest covering about 5.7%. Source material: peripheral blood. Receptors originate from a man older than 75 with COVID-19, enrolled during active disease.

V is TRBV11-2 and J is TRBJ1-3; unclear D gene. CDR3 length: 16 residues. The ends were cut back, 0 bases at V and 4 bases at J, with 13 bases in the middle. The germline gives CDR1 SGHAT, CDR2 FQNNGV. CDR3 loop: CASSLDLTGYGNTIYF. In DNA form, the CDR3 reads TGTGCCAGCAGCTTAGATCTAACGGGATACGGAAACACCATATATTTT.

The rearrangement links TRBV2 to TRBJ2-1; 15 nucleotides match TRBD2. CDR3 length equals 15 residues. V was pared by 6 bases and J by 6 bases, with 3 bases of the junction left unmatched. Germline values: CDR1 SNHLY, CDR2 FYNNEI. CDR3 nucleotide sequence: TGTGCCAGCAGCCGGACTAGCGGGGGGGCCAATGAGCAGTTCTTC. Translation: CASSRTSGGANEQFF.

The CDR3 region has the DNA TGTGCCAGCAGCGAGACAGGGTTGGGGTATGAAAAACTGTTTTTT. As protein: CASSETGLGYEKLFF. The chain couples TRBV3-1 (or the pseudogene TRBV3-2) to TRBJ1-4, with 7 bases that match TRBD1. Per the germline V gene, CDR1 is LGHDT and CDR2 is YNNKEL (reference sequence). Unmatched junction bases numbered 9, after V lost 5 bases and J lost 6 bases. The CDR3 has 15 amino acids.

The genes are TRBV24-1 and TRBJ1-1; D gene unclear. The CDR3 loop spans 12 amino acids. V was trimmed by 4 bases and J by 10 bases, leaving 12 bases between them. Germline V gene sequence: CDR1 KGHDR, CDR2 SFDVKD. CDR3 coding DNA: TGTGCCACCAGTGACCGGGGAAGTAGAGCTTTCTTT. Translating it yields CATSDRGSRAFF.

V gene TRBV6-5 combines with J gene TRBJ2-2, with 8 positions matching TRBD1. The length of the CDR3 is 14 residues. Germline V gene lookup returns CDR1 MNHEY and CDR2 SVGAGI. V lost 6 bases to trimming and J lost 3 bases; unmatched junction nucleotides: 3. As DNA, the CDR3 is TGTGCCAGCAGGACAGGGGAGGACACCGGGGAGCTGTTTTTT. It codes for CASRTGEDTGELFF.

The CDR3 nucleotides are TGTGCCACCAGTGATCCGGGACAGGGCTACGAGCAGTACTTC. Amino acids: CATSDPGQGYEQYF. The chain combines TRBV24-1 with TRBJ2-7; 9 nucleotides agree with TRBD1. The CDR3 length is 14 residues. J was trimmed by 3 bases and V by 3 bases; bases with no gene match: 2. Germline V gene sequence: CDR1 KGHDR, CDR2 SFDVKD.

The chain recombines TRBV9 with TRBJ2-1; perhaps TRBD2 as D (7 bases). The CDR3 extends over 14 amino acids. Germline lookup yields CDR1 SGDLS and CDR2 YYNGEE. Trimming removed 4 bases from V and 7 bases from J, with 15 bases in between. The CDR3: CASSLGGHGNEQFF. The CDR3 DNA sequence: TGTGCCAGCAGCTTGGGGGGGCATGGGAATGAGCAGTTCTTC.

The CDR3 spells CASRLSGAYNEQFF. As DNA, the CDR3 is TGCGCCAGCAGACTTAGCGGGGCCTACAATGAGCAGTTCTTC. The V call is TRBV5-1, the J call TRBJ2-1; TRBD2 matches 8 bases. With V trimmed by 5 bases and J by 2 bases, 3 bases remained unmatched. In germline, CDR1 is SGHRS, CDR2 YFSETQ. The CDR3 length is 14 residues.

The chain recombines TRBV2 with TRBJ1-1; TRBD1 aligns across 7 bases. V dropped 11 bases and J dropped 2; count of bases not matched to a gene: 8. The CDR3 spans 13 residues. Germline loops: CDR1 SNHLY, CDR2 FYNNEI. CDR3 region: CAGNRGGNTEAFF. In DNA form, the CDR3 reads TGTGCCGGAAACAGGGGCGGAAACACTGAAGCTTTCTTT.

This chain connects TRBV12-5 to TRBJ1-1; no clear D gene. The germline V and J ends were trimmed by 1 base and 5 bases, with 14 bases remaining between them. CDR3 length: 15 residues. Germline CDR1 and CDR2: LGHNT and FRNRAP. The chain's CDR3 is CASGLGYRRRTEAFF. The DNA of the CDR3 is TGTGCTAGTGGTTTGGGCTATAGGAGGCGGACTGAAGCTTTCTTT.

The chain is built from TRBV4-3 and TRBJ2-5; 7 bases align to TRBD1. CDR3 size: 15 residues. Germline values: CDR1 LGHNA, CDR2 YSLEER. Trimming cost V 4 bases and J 5 bases; bases outside gene matches: 10. The CDR3: CASSPRTGARETQYF. In DNA, the CDR3 is TGCGCCAGCAGCCCCCGGACAGGAGCTAGGGAGACCCAGTACTTC.

The rearrangement links TRBV9 to TRBJ1-3, with D unresolved. Looked up from germline, CDR1 is SGDLS and CDR2 is YYNGEE. Trimming cost V 5 bases and J 3 bases, with 9 bases left between them. The CDR3 extends over 13 amino acids. The CDR3 region is CASSTSFGNTIYF. The CDR3 region has the DNA TGTGCCAGCAGTACTTCTTTTGGAAACACCATATATTTT.

The genes are TRBV19 and TRBJ2-7, with a tentative D call TRBD2 (5 bases). Trimming cost V 6 bases and J 4 bases, with 19 bases left between them. This CDR3 is 15 amino acids long. Germline V gene data show CDR1 as LNHDA and CDR2 as SQIVND (reference sequence). In nucleotides, the CDR3 is TGTGCCAGTAGAATACAGAAAGTAGGGAGTTACGAGCAGTACTTC. Translation gives CASRIQKVGSYEQYF. Full variable domain (missing parts from reference TRBV19 and TRBJ2-7): DGGITQSPKYLFRKEGQNVTLSCEQNLNHDAMYWYRQDPGQGLRLIYYSQIVNDFQKGDIAEGYSVSREKKESFPLTVTSAQKNPTAFYLCASRIQKVGSYEQYFGPGTRLTVT.

The V gene is TRBV10-3, the J gene TRBJ1-1; 8 bases are shared with TRBD1. The junction had 5 bases not matched to a gene; V was cut back by 10 bases and J by 1 base. The V gene's germline CDR1 is ENHRY and CDR2 SYGVKD. CDR3 length: 13 amino acids. Here the CDR3 reads CATWTGWNTEAFF. The CDR3 nucleotides are TGTGCCACGTGGACAGGGTGGAACACTGAAGCTTTCTTT.

This chain joins TRBV5-1 and TRBJ2-3, with D possibly matching TRBD2 (5 bases). The CDR3 consists of 17 residues. Germline V gene lookup returns CDR1 SGHRS and CDR2 YFSETQ. Trimming left V 1 base short and J 0 bases short, with 15 bases between. As DNA, the CDR3 is TGCGCCAGCAGCTTGTATGGTAGCGCTATTAGCACAGATACGCAGTATTTT. Encoded protein: CASSLYGSAISTDTQYF. Full variable domain (rest looked up from reference TRBV5-1 and TRBJ2-3): KAGVTQTPRYLIKTRGQQVTLSCSPISGHRSVSWYQQTPGQGLQFLFEYFSETQRNKGNFPGRFSGRQFSNSRSEMNVSTLELGDSALYLCASSLYGSAISTDTQYFGPGTRLTVL.

The rearrangement links TRBV5-4 to TRBJ1-2; the D gene is possibly TRBD1 (5 bases). The germline V gene encodes CDR1 SGHNT and CDR2 YYREEE (reference sequence). The CDR3 runs 14 residues. V lost 4 bases and J lost 8, with 18 bases in between. In DNA form, the CDR3 reads TGTGCCAGCAGCCCAGGGACTGGGATCGTAGGCTACACCTTC. Its protein product is CASSPGTGIVGYTF.

This clone came up once. The genes are TRBV4-2 and TRBJ1-1; D is unclear. The CDR3 length is 13 residues. Germline CDR1 LGHNA, CDR2 YNFKEQ. Trimming pared 0 bases from V and 10 bases from J, leaving 12 bases between. The CDR3 reads CASSQDGLRRAFF. CDR3 in DNA: TGTGCCAGCAGCCAAGACGGTCTTCGTAGAGCTTTCTTT.